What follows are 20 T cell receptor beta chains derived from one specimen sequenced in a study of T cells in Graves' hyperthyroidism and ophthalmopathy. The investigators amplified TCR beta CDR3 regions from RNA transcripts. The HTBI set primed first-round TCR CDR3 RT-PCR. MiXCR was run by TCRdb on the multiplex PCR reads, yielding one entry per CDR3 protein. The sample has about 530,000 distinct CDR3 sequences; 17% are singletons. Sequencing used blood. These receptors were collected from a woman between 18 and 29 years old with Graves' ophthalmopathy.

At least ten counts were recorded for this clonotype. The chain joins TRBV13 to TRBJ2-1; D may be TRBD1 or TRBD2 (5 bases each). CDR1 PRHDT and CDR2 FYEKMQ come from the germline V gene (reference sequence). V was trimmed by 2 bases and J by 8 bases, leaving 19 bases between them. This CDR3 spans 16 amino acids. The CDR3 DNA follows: TGTGCCAGCAGCTTACTCCGGGACGACGGAATAGATGAGCAGTTCTTC. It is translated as CASSLLRDDGIDEQFF.

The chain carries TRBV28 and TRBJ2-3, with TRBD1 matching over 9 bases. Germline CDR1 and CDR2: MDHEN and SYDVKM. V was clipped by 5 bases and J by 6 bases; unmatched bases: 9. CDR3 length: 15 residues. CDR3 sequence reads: CASSVPGQGSDTQYF. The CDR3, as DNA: TGTGCCAGCAGTGTACCGGGACAGGGATCTGATACGCAGTATTTT.

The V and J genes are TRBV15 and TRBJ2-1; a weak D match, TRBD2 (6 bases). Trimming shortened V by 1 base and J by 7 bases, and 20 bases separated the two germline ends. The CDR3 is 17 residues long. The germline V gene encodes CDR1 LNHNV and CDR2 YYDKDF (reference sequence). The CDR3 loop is CATSRAGTQRWNNEQFF. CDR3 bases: TGTGCCACCAGCAGAGCAGGGACTCAACGTTGGAATAATGAGCAGTTCTTC.

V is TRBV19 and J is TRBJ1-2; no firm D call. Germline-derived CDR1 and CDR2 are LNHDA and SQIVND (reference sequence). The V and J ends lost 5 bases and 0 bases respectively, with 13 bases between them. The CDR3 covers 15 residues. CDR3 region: CASSAAYDPNYGYTF. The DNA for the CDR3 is TGTGCCAGTAGTGCCGCGTACGACCCTAACTATGGCTACACCTTC.

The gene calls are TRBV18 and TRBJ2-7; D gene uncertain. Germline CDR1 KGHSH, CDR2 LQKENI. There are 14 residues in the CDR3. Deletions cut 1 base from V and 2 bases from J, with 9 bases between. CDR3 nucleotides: TGTGCCAGCTCACCACTATCCGACGCCTACGAGCAGTACTTC. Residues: CASSPLSDAYEQYF.

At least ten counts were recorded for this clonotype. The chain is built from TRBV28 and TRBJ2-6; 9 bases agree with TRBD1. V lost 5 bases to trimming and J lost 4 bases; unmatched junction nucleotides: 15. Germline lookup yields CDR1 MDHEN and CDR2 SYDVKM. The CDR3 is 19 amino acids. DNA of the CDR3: TGTGCCAGCAGTCCCCCCGGGACAGGGTATTTTTCCGGGGCCAACGTCCTGACTTTC. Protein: CASSPPGTGYFSGANVLTF.

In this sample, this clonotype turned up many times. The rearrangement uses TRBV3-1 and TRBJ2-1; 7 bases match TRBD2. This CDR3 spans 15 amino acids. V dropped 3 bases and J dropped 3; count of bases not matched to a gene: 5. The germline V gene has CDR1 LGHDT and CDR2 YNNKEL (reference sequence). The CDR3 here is CASSHLSGDYNEQFF. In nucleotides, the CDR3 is TGTGCCAGCAGCCATCTAAGCGGGGACTACAATGAGCAGTTCTTC.

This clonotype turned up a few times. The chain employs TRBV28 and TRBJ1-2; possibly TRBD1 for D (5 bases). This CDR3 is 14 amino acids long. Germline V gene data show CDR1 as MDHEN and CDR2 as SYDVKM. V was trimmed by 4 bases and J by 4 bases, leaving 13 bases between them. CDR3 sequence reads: CASSSPPGGYGYTF. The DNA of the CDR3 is TGTGCCAGCAGTTCCCCTCCTGGGGGCTATGGCTACACCTTC.

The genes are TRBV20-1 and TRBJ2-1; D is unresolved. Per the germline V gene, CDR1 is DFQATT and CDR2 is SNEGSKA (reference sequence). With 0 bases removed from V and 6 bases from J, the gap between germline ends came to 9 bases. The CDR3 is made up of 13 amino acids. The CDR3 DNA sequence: TGCAGTGCTAGAGATGCCTACGGCAATGAGCAGTTCTTC. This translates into CSARDAYGNEQFF.

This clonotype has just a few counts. This CDR3 reads CASRITDRADYEQYF. The CDR3 nucleotides read TGTGCCAGCCGAATAACGGACAGGGCGGACTACGAGCAGTACTTC. The V gene is TRBV14, the J gene TRBJ2-7; 8 bases agree with TRBD1. Germline loops: CDR1 SGHDN, CDR2 FVKESK. V dropped 8 bases and J dropped 3; count of bases not matched to a gene: 12. The CDR3 loop spans 15 amino acids. Together with reference TRBV14 and TRBJ2-7, the CDR3 gives the full variable domain: EAGVTQFPSHSVIEKGQTVTLRCDPISGHDNLYWYRRVMGKEIKFLLHFVKESKQDESGMPNNRFLAERTGGTYSTLKVQPAELEDSGVYFCASRITDRADYEQYFGPGTRLTVT.

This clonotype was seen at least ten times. CDR3 nucleotide sequence: TGTGCCAGCAGTGAAGAGGCAGCGGGAGGAGGTTACGAGCAGTACTTC. It translates to CASSEEAAGGGYEQYF. The rearrangement links TRBV6-1 to TRBJ2-7; 9 nucleotides align to TRBD2. After removal of 1 base from V and 4 bases from J, the junction contained 8 bases not matched to a gene. Germline lookup yields CDR1 MNHNS and CDR2 SASEGT. The CDR3 is 16 amino acids.

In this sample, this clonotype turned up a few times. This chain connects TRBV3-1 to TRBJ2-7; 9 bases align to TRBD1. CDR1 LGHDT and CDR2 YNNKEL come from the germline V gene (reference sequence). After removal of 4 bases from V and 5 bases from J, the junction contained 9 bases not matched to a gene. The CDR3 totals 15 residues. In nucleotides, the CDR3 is TGTGCCAGCAGCCGCCCCGGGACAGGGCGCAACGAGCAGTACTTC. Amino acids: CASSRPGTGRNEQYF.

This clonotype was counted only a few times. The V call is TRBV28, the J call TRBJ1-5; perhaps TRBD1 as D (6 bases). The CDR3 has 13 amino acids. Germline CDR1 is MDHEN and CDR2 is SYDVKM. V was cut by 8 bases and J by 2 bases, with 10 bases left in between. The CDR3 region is CASRGAGNQPQHF. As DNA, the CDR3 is TGTGCCAGCCGGGGGGCGGGCAATCAGCCCCAGCATTTT. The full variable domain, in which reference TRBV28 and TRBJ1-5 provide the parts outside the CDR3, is DVKVTQSSRYLVKRTGEKVFLECVQDMDHENMFWYRQDPGLGLRLIYFSYDVKMKEKGDIPEGYSVSREKKERFSLILESASTNQTSMYLCASRGAGNQPQHFGDGTRLSIL.

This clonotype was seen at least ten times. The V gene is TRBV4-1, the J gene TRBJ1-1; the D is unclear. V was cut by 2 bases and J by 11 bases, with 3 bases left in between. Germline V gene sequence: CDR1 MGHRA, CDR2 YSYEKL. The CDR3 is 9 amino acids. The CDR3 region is CASSQRAFF. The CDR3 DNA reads TGCGCCAGCAGCCAAAGGGCTTTCTTT.

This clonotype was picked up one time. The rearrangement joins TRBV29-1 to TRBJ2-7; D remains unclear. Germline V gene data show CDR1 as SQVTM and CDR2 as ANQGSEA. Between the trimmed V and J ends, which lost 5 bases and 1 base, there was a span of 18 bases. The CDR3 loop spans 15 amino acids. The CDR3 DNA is TGCAGCGTTACGCCTGCTGCAGGCACTTCCTACGAGCAGTACTTC. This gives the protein CSVTPAAGTSYEQYF.

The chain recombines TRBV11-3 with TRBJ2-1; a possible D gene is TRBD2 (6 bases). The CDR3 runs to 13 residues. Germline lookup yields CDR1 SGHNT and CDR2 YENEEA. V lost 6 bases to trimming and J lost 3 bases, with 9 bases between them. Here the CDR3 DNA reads TGTGCCAGCAGTACTAGCCGCTACAATGAGCAGTTCTTC. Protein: CASSTSRYNEQFF.

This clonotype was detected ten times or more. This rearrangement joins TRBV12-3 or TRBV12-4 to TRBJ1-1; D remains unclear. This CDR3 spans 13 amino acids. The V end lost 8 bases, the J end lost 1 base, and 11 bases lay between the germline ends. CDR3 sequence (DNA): TGTGCCAGCGGGTCTAAACCGAACACTGAAGCTTTCTTT. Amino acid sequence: CASGSKPNTEAFF.

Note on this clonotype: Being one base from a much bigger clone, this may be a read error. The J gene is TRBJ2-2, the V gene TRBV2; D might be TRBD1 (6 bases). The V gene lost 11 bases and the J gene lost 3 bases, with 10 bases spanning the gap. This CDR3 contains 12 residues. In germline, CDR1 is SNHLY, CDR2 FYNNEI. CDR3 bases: TGTGCCTCAGGGGACCACACCGGGGAGCTGTTTTTT. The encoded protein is CASGDHTGELFF.

The CDR3 sequence is CASSEVDSSYNSPLHF. CDR3 DNA sequence: TGTGCCAGCAGTGAAGTGGACAGCTCCTATAATTCACCCCTCCACTTT. The chain has TRBV6-1 and TRBJ1-6; possibly TRBD1 for D (6 bases). The CDR3 extends over 16 amino acids. Trimming shortened V by 1 base and J by 0 bases, and 7 bases separated the two germline ends. Germline V gene sequence: CDR1 MNHNS, CDR2 SASEGT.

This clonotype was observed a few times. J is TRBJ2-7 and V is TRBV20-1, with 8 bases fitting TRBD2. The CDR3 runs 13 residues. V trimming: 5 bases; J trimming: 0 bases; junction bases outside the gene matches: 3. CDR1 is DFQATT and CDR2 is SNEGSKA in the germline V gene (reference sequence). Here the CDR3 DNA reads TGCAGTGCTGCAAGCGGGAGCTCCTACGAGCAGTACTTC. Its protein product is CSAASGSSYEQYF.